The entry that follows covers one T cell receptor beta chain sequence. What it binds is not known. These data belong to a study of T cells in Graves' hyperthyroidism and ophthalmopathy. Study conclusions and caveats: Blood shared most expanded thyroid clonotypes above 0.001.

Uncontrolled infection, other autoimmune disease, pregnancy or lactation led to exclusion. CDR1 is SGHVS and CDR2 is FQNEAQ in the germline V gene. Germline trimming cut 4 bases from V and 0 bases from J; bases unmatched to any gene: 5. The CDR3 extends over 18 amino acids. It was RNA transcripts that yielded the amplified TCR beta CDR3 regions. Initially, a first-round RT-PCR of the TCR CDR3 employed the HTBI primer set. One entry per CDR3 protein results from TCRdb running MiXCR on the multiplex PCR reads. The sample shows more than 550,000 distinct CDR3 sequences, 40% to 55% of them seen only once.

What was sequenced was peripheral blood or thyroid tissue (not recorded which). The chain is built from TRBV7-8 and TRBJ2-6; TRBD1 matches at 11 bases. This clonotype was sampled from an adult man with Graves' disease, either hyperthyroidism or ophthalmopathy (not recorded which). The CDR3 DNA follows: TGTGCCAGCAGCTCCGGACAGGGGGCTACCTCTGGGGCCAACGTCCTGACTTTC. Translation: CASSSGQGATSGANVLTF.